This TCR beta chain was sequenced in a study of cytomegalovirus exposure and HLA in healthy donors. About the research overall: A later analysis reported the roughly 120 validation repertoires used the same platform as the 550 to 800 first-cohort repertoires.

CDR1 and CDR2 (germline): MRHNA, SNTAGT. This CDR3 has 13 amino acids. V was clipped by 4 bases and J by 7 bases, with 13 bases between them. Clones were sequenced by immunoSEQ multiplex PCR, and TCRdb holds only the in-frame ones, with some missing. The sample yields some 320,000 clones, roughly 87% seen once. Sequencing input: PBMCs. This chain links TRBV6-4 with TRBJ1-1; a possible D gene is TRBD1 (5 bases). This receptor was obtained from a woman aged 25 to 39 in good health and CMV-seropositive. This chain's CDR3 is CASSGTDSSEAFF. The CDR3 nucleotides read TGTGCCAGCAGTGGAACAGACAGTAGTGAAGCTTTCTTT.